The 23 T cell receptor beta chains below were found in one sample sequenced in a study of early T cells in non-severe SARS-CoV-2 infection. TCRdb re-analysed the 5' RACE reads in MiXCR, keeping a single row per CDR3 protein. The repertoire holds about 36,000 distinct CDR3 sequences, with around 5% as singletons. Sequenced input: whole blood. Receptor source: an adult who was a healthcare worker with PCR-confirmed SARS-CoV-2 infection or an uninfected control (not recorded which).

This chain joins TRBV7-8 and TRBJ2-1; 9 bases are shared with TRBD2. The trim removed 5 bases at V and 6 bases at J, leaving 8 bases unmatched. The CDR3 has 15 residues. The germline gives CDR1 SGHVS, CDR2 FQNEAQ. As DNA, the CDR3 is TGTGCCAGCAGCCGCGTGGTAGCGGGAGTCAATGAGCAGTTCTTC. It specifies CASSRVVAGVNEQFF. Filled out from reference TRBV7-8 and TRBJ2-1, the complete variable domain reads GAGVSQSPRYKVAKRGQDVALRCDPISGHVSLFWYQQALGQGPEFLTYFQNEAQLDKSGLPSDRFFAERPEGSVSTLKIQRTQQEDSAVYLCASSRVVAGVNEQFFGPGTRLTVL.

The chain has TRBV20-1 and TRBJ1-1, with D unresolved. Germline V gene lookup returns CDR1 DFQATT and CDR2 SNEGSKA (reference sequence). The CDR3 length is 14 residues. The V gene lost 3 bases and the J gene lost 2 bases, with 13 bases spanning the gap. In nucleotides, the CDR3 is TGCAGTGCTAGTGTAGAGGGAATTAACACTGAAGCTTTCTTT. Its protein product is CSASVEGINTEAFF.

This clonotype showed up many times. The chain recombines TRBV12-3 or TRBV12-4 with TRBJ2-3, with TRBD2 matching 8 bases. V was clipped by 7 bases and J by 5 bases; unmatched bases: 5. The CDR3 length is 13 residues. The CDR3 bases are TGTGCCAGCACCTTGGCGGGAGGAGATACGCAGTATTTT. Its protein is CASTLAGGDTQYF.

In its sample, this clonotype was seen many times. The rearrangement uses TRBV20-1 and TRBJ2-7; D is possibly TRBD2 (6 bases). The V end lost 3 bases, the J end lost 3 bases, and 9 bases lay between the germline ends. Looked up from germline, CDR1 is DFQATT and CDR2 is SNEGSKA (reference sequence). The CDR3 contains 12 residues. The CDR3 bases are TGCAGTGCTAGCCCGACTAGCTACGAGCAGTACTTC. It translates to CSASPTSYEQYF.

This clonotype was seen ten or more times. The chain has TRBV12-3 or TRBV12-4 and TRBJ1-2; the D gene is possibly TRBD1 (6 bases). The V and J ends lost 8 bases and 0 bases respectively, with 25 bases between them. The CDR3 totals 18 residues. The CDR3 protein is CASAPGEQANSPNYGYTF. The CDR3 nucleotides read TGTGCCAGCGCCCCAGGGGAACAGGCGAACTCCCCTAACTATGGCTACACCTTC.

This clonotype was found many times. The chain employs TRBV19 and TRBJ2-1; 14 bases line up with TRBD2. Germline trimming cut 6 bases from V and 4 bases from J; bases unmatched to any gene: 2. This CDR3 has 15 amino acids. Looked up from germline, CDR1 is LNHDA and CDR2 is SQIVND (reference sequence). CDR3 DNA: TGTGCCAGTAGGGGACTAGCGGGGGTGTACAATGAGCAGTTCTTC. Translating gives CASRGLAGVYNEQFF.

This clonotype was observed many times. The genes are TRBV12-5 and TRBJ1-6; unclear D gene. Trimming cost V 3 bases and J 5 bases, with 17 bases left between them. Looked up from germline, CDR1 is LGHNT and CDR2 is FRNRAP. The CDR3 is 17 amino acids. The CDR3 here is CASGFRRLSTNNSPLHF. Written as DNA, the CDR3 is TGTGCTAGTGGTTTCAGAAGACTTTCTACCAATAATTCACCCCTCCACTTT.

On this clonotype: It may be a read error: a sequence one base away is much more abundant. This is likely a read error, given that the CDR3 carries no conserved phenylalanine or tryptophan at its end. This chain links TRBV28 with TRBJ2-3; tentatively, D is TRBD2 (5 bases). The V gene lost 6 bases and the J gene lost 1 base, with 20 bases spanning the gap. Germline CDR1 is MDHEN and CDR2 is SYDVKM. The CDR3 runs to 17 residues. The CDR3 coding sequence is TGTGCCAGCAGACCTACCGGCCCCGATAGCGGCACAGATACGCAGTATTCT. It translates to CASRPTGPDSGTDTQYS.

The chain employs TRBV6-5 and TRBJ2-7; D remains ambiguous. The CDR3 has 14 residues. Germline loops: CDR1 MNHEY, CDR2 SVGAGI. V gave up 0 bases and J gave up 5 bases, with 11 bases separating them. The CDR3 nucleotides read TGTGCCAGCAGTTACTCGCCCAACAGCAACGAGCAGTACTTC. Protein product: CASSYSPNSNEQYF.

This clonotype has at least ten counts. V usage is TRBV19 and J usage is TRBJ2-3; D is undetermined. There are 14 residues in the CDR3. V was shortened by 3 bases and J by 3 bases, with 10 bases between the two germline ends. Germline V gene lookup returns CDR1 LNHDA and CDR2 SQIVND (reference sequence). The CDR3 DNA reads as TGTGCCAGTAGTATGTATCAGGTGACAGATACGCAGTATTTT. Encoded protein: CASSMYQVTDTQYF.

This clonotype was recorded at least ten times. This chain joins TRBV7-6 and TRBJ2-7; D call uncertain. The CDR3 has 13 amino acids. In germline, CDR1 is SGHVS, CDR2 FNYEAQ. Trimming took 1 base from V and 2 from J, leaving 6 bases between them. CDR3 DNA sequence: TGTGCCAGCAGCTTAGACTTCGCCTACGAGCAGTACTTC. Amino acids: CASSLDFAYEQYF.

The table lists this clonotype with many counts. This chain connects TRBV28 to TRBJ1-2; 7 bases agree with TRBD1. From germline, CDR1 is MDHEN and CDR2 SYDVKM. Trimming removed 6 bases from V and 7 bases from J; junction bases left unmatched: 11. The CDR3 consists of 14 residues. Written as DNA, the CDR3 is TGTGCCAGCAGCAAAGGCGGGACAGCCCTTGGCTACACCTTC. Its protein product is CASSKGGTALGYTF.

This chain joins TRBV11-2 and TRBJ2-7, with TRBD2 matching over 8 bases. CDR1 is SGHAT and CDR2 is FQNNGV in the germline V gene. The V segment lost 3 bases and the J segment 5 bases; nucleotides outside the gene matches: 9. This CDR3 is built from 15 residues. The CDR3 here is CASSFDSGSRDEQYF. CDR3 coding DNA: TGTGCCAGCAGCTTTGACAGCGGGAGTAGGGACGAGCAGTACTTC.

There are many counts of this clonotype. The chain is built from TRBV4-2 and TRBJ2-7; 9 bases are a match to TRBD1. The germline CDR1 and CDR2 sequences are LGHNA and YNFKEQ. Trimming removed 3 bases from V and 3 bases from J; junction bases left unmatched: 9. The CDR3 is 16 residues long. The CDR3 protein is CASSQGGTGPLYEQYF. The CDR3, as DNA: TGTGCCAGCAGCCAGGGCGGGACAGGGCCCCTCTACGAGCAGTACTTC.

This clonotype has just a few counts. The V gene is TRBV7-2, the J gene TRBJ2-1; D tentatively fits TRBD1 or TRBD2 (6 bases each). V shed 8 bases and J shed 4 bases, with 18 bases lying between them. Germline V gene data show CDR1 as SGHTA and CDR2 as FQGNSA. This CDR3 region has 15 residues. The CDR3 is CASARPPGAYNEQFF. CDR3 sequence (DNA): TGTGCCAGCGCCCGCCCTCCGGGGGCATACAATGAGCAGTTCTTC.

Many counts were recorded for this clonotype. CDR3 residues: CAISVLSTSGSEQFF. The DNA of the CDR3 is TGTGCCATCAGTGTATTAAGTACTAGCGGGAGTGAGCAGTTCTTC. This chain connects TRBV10-3 to TRBJ2-1, with TRBD2 identical over 11 bases. The junction had 8 bases not matched to a gene; V was cut back by 4 bases and J by 9 bases. Looked up from germline, CDR1 is ENHRY and CDR2 is SYGVKD. The CDR3 is 15 amino acids.

There are many counts of this clonotype. The chain combines TRBV29-1 with TRBJ2-1, with no clear D. The CDR3 has 11 residues. CDR1 is SQVTM, CDR2 ANQGSEA, per germline. Deletions cut 5 bases from V and 7 bases from J, with 9 bases between. CDR3: CSVTSVNEQFF. The CDR3 DNA reads as TGCAGCGTTACTTCCGTTAATGAGCAGTTCTTC.

Only a few counts were recorded for this clonotype. This chain connects TRBV7-2 to TRBJ1-1; D not resolved. The V end lost 6 bases, the J end lost 7 bases, and 18 bases lay between the germline ends. The germline V gene has CDR1 SGHTA and CDR2 FQGNSA. The CDR3 sequence is 14 residues long. CDR3 DNA: TGTGCCAGCAGTCCTGCTGGTGGGTACAGTGAAGCTTTCTTT. It specifies CASSPAGGYSEAFF.

This clonotype was detected ten times or more. The rearrangement links TRBV7-2 to TRBJ1-1, with 7 bases fitting TRBD1. Trimming at V came to 3 bases and at J to 1 base, leaving 8 bases not matched to a gene. Germline loops: CDR1 SGHTA, CDR2 FQGNSA. CDR3 length: 16 residues. CDR3 DNA sequence: TGTGCCAGCAGCTTTCCCCAGGGACAGAGGAACACTGAAGCTTTCTTT. Protein sequence: CASSFPQGQRNTEAFF.

This clonotype showed up many times. This rearrangement joins TRBV7-3 to TRBJ1-1, with D possibly being TRBD1 (5 bases). This CDR3 is built from 13 residues. Trimming stripped 0 bases from V and 7 bases from J, with 9 bases between. Germline values: CDR1 SGHTA, CDR2 FQGTGA. The CDR3 here is CASSLTIGDEAFF. The CDR3 coding sequence is TGTGCCAGCAGCTTAACGATAGGGGATGAAGCTTTCTTT.

The chain carries TRBV7-9 and TRBJ2-3; D gene ambiguous. Trimming stripped 5 bases from V and 5 bases from J, with 11 bases between. This CDR3 contains 13 residues. CDR1 SEHNR and CDR2 FQNEAQ come from the germline V gene (reference sequence). Written as DNA, the CDR3 is TGTGCCAGCAGCCAGAACGTAATAGATACGCAGTATTTT. Translation gives CASSQNVIDTQYF.

J is TRBJ2-2 and V is TRBV12-3 or TRBV12-4, with D perhaps matching TRBD2 (6 bases). The CDR3 length is 14 residues. The V gene lost 4 bases and the J gene lost 6 bases, with 12 bases spanning the gap. The CDR3 is CASSSGTSAGELFF. CDR3 sequence (DNA): TGTGCCAGCAGTTCCGGGACTTCTGCCGGGGAGCTGTTTTTT.

This chain uses TRBV20-1 with TRBJ2-1, with D unresolved. Germline CDR1 DFQATT, CDR2 SNEGSKA (reference sequence). The CDR3 runs to 16 residues. V dropped 0 bases and J dropped 4 bases, with 16 bases sitting between them. Here the CDR3 reads CSARDFFLAEYNEQFF. The CDR3 DNA reads as TGCAGTGCTAGAGATTTCTTCCTGGCGGAGTACAATGAGCAGTTCTTC.